This TCR beta chain was captured by sequencing in a study of cytomegalovirus exposure and HLA in healthy donors. General study results and limits: The analysis excluded some indistinguishable V segments, including TRBV6-2 and TRBV6-3. Links to common viral pathogens appeared, in a later analysis, for several of the most significant clusters.

To note about this clone: The antigen is undetermined.

Amplification used 60 Vbeta primers and 13 Jbeta primers. Assay used: immunoSEQ multiplex PCR; TCRdb lists only in-frame clones, some missing. This table has roughly 200,000 clones, more than 85% appearing once. Trimming cost V 5 bases and J 5 bases; bases outside gene matches: 11. The CDR3 totals 17 residues. Germline CDR1 and CDR2: SGHNT and YENEEA. The genes are TRBV11-3 and TRBJ2-2, with TRBD2 matching over 10 bases. The receptor comes from a woman aged 18-35 years in good health and CMV-seronegative. Sample: PBMCs. The CDR3 nucleotides read TGTGCCAGCAGCGGATCACGGACTAGCGGAGGGACCGGGGAGCTGTTTTTT. This codes for CASSGSRTSGGTGELFF.